The 32 T cell receptor beta chains reported below all come from one sample, sequenced in a study of T cell responses to AZD1222 COVID-19 vaccine (dated by TCRdb to the early 2020s). The library was prepared using the immunoSEQ multiplex PCR assay. The immuneACCESS repertoire file appears here via TCRdb, limited to in-frame rearrangements. These files lack a portion of the clones; in checked studies, under half of the deficit traces to unresolved V genes, and the cause of the others is not known. Here the sample has 90,000 to 150,000 clones; around 90% occur a single time. Approximately 2.6% of the sample belongs to the ten largest clones. The time point label here, explained by the study, means: about 28 days (+/-7) after the second vaccine dose. The material sequenced was peripheral blood, taken 28 days after the second AZD1222 dose. The receptors here all came from an adult who received the AZD1222 COVID-19 vaccine.

The chain has TRBV4-1 and TRBJ2-3, with no clear D. The V gene's germline CDR1 is MGHRA and CDR2 YSYEKL. The CDR3 is 14 residues long. Trimming removed 3 bases from V and 0 bases from J, with 7 bases in between. Here the CDR3 reads CASSQQRSTDTQYF. In DNA form, the CDR3 reads TGCGCCAGCAGCCAGCAAAGGAGCACAGATACGCAGTATTTT.

The rearrangement links TRBV5-1 to TRBJ2-1; 8 nucleotides agree with TRBD1. Germline values: CDR1 SGHRS, CDR2 YFSETQ. J lost 3 bases, V lost 4 bases, and 6 bases had no gene match. The CDR3 is 15 residues long. CDR3 bases: TGCGCCAGCAGCCTCGGACAGGGTGTCTACAATGAGCAGTTCTTC. Encoded protein: CASSLGQGVYNEQFF.

CDR3 residues: CASSIRAGEQYF. In DNA form, the CDR3 reads TGTGCCAGTAGTATCCGGGCAGGAGAGCAGTACTTC. The chain combines TRBV19 with TRBJ2-7; D gene ambiguous. The V gene lost 3 bases and the J gene lost 7 bases, with 10 bases spanning the gap. CDR1 is LNHDA, CDR2 SQIVND, per germline (reference sequence). This CDR3 is 12 amino acids long. Complete variable domain (other parts from reference TRBV19 and TRBJ2-7): DGGITQSPKYLFRKEGQNVTLSCEQNLNHDAMYWYRQDPGQGLRLIYYSQIVNDFQKGDIAEGYSVSREKKESFPLTVTSAQKNPTAFYLCASSIRAGEQYFGPGTRLTVT.

The chain carries TRBV6-5 and TRBJ2-2, with no clear D. There are 13 residues in the CDR3. Per germline, CDR1 MNHEY and CDR2 SVGAGI. Trimming cost V 7 bases and J 5 bases, with 11 bases left between them. This chain's CDR3 is CASTLPSTGELFF. The CDR3 region has the DNA TGTGCCAGCACCCTCCCCAGTACCGGGGAGCTGTTTTTT.

The genes are TRBV3-1 (or the pseudogene TRBV3-2) and TRBJ2-1; 7 bases line up with TRBD1. The CDR3 is made up of 14 amino acids. Germline lookup yields CDR1 LGHDT and CDR2 YNNKEL (reference sequence). Germline trimming cut 4 bases from V and 2 bases from J; bases unmatched to any gene: 2. CDR3 in DNA: TGTGCCAGCAGCCTCGGGACAGCCTACAATGAGCAGTTCTTC. Amino acids: CASSLGTAYNEQFF.

The chain uses TRBV6-2 or TRBV6-3 and TRBJ2-7; 9 bases align to TRBD1. Germline assignment: CDR1 MNHEY and CDR2 SVGEGT. Trimming cost V 5 bases and J 0 bases; bases outside gene matches: 5. The CDR3 length is 15 residues. The DNA of the CDR3 is TGTGCCAGCAGTAGACAGGGGGTTACCTCCTACGAGCAGTACTTC. Residues: CASSRQGVTSYEQYF.

J is TRBJ2-5 and V is TRBV6-1, with D perhaps TRBD2 (5 bases). The V gene lost 2 bases and the J gene lost 5 bases, with 18 bases spanning the gap. Per the germline V gene, CDR1 is MNHNS and CDR2 is SASEGT. This CDR3 is built from 16 residues. In DNA form, the CDR3 reads TGTGCCAGCAGTGAAAGTTTGGCCGGAGGAAGGGAGACCCAGTACTTC. This translates into CASSESLAGGRETQYF.

V is TRBV7-9 and J is TRBJ2-7; D perhaps matches TRBD1 (6 bases). CDR1 is SEHNR and CDR2 is FQNEAQ in the germline V gene (reference sequence). V was clipped by 5 bases and J by 3 bases, with 8 bases between them. CDR3 size: 12 residues. The CDR3 DNA is TGTGCCAGCAGCACACAGGGCTACGAGCAGTACTTC. Translated, it gives CASSTQGYEQYF.

CDR3 protein: CASSYRDGYGYTF. CDR3 sequence (DNA): TGTGCCAGCAGTTACCGGGACGGCTATGGCTACACCTTC. This chain uses TRBV6-5 with TRBJ1-2; TRBD1 might be the D (5 bases). The V end was cut by 2 bases, the J end by 4 bases, with 8 bases between. CDR1 is MNHEY and CDR2 is SVGAGI in the germline V gene. This CDR3 contains 13 residues.

The chain employs TRBV7-2 and TRBJ1-1; D is ambiguous. Germline V CDR1 and CDR2: SGHTA, FQGNSA. Trimming stripped 2 bases from V and 0 bases from J, with 13 bases between. The CDR3 length is 16 residues. The CDR3 DNA is TGTGCCAGCAGCTTAACGACTCTCACAGTGAACACTGAAGCTTTCTTT. Protein product: CASSLTTLTVNTEAFF.

The chain uses TRBV14 and TRBJ2-6; 9 bases match TRBD1. Trimming removed 7 bases from V and 1 base from J; junction bases left unmatched: 8. Per the germline V gene, CDR1 is SGHDN and CDR2 is FVKESK. There are 17 residues in the CDR3. The CDR3 protein is CASNSDRGNSGANVLTF. CDR3 coding DNA: TGTGCCAGCAATTCCGACAGGGGGAATTCTGGGGCCAACGTCCTGACTTTC.

The V and J genes are TRBV7-9 and TRBJ1-2, with D unresolved. Per the germline V gene, CDR1 is SEHNR and CDR2 is FQNEAQ (reference sequence). The CDR3 totals 13 residues. Trimming took 7 bases from V and 4 from J, leaving 13 bases between them. In DNA form, the CDR3 reads TGTGCCAGCACCACTAGGACGGTCTATGGCTACACCTTC. Its protein product is CASTTRTVYGYTF.

The chain uses TRBV3-1 (or the pseudogene TRBV3-2) and TRBJ1-3, with 9 bases that match TRBD1. Germline-derived CDR1 and CDR2 are LGHDT and YNNKEL (reference sequence). V was pared by 6 bases and J by 4 bases, with 7 bases of the junction left unmatched. The CDR3 loop spans 15 amino acids. Written as DNA, the CDR3 is TGTGCCAGCAGGTCACAGGGGGCGCGAGGAAACACCATATATTTT. It encodes CASRSQGARGNTIYF.

The rearrangement joins TRBV13 to TRBJ1-2; unclear D gene. The germline V and J ends were trimmed by 8 bases and 1 base, with 8 bases remaining between them. CDR3 length equals 12 residues. Looked up from germline, CDR1 is PRHDT and CDR2 is FYEKMQ (reference sequence). In nucleotides, the CDR3 is TGTGCCAGCTCCGTCAGTAACTATGGCTACACCTTC. Its translation: CASSVSNYGYTF.

This clone is a singleton in its sample. The chain carries TRBV28 and TRBJ2-5, with D maybe TRBD1 (6 bases). V was shortened by 10 bases and J by 4 bases, with 16 bases between the two germline ends. CDR3 size: 13 residues. Per germline, CDR1 MDHEN and CDR2 SYDVKM. The CDR3 is CATLGGSGETQYF. In nucleotides, the CDR3 is TGTGCCACCTTAGGGGGTTCAGGAGAGACCCAGTACTTC.

This rearrangement joins TRBV5-6 to TRBJ1-3, with D hard to call. CDR1 is SGHDT and CDR2 is YYEEEE in the germline V gene. V was shortened by 7 bases and J by 1 base, with 12 bases between the two germline ends. This CDR3 comprises 14 residues. The CDR3 protein is CASQVKASGNTIYF. The CDR3 DNA is TGTGCCAGCCAGGTGAAGGCTTCTGGAAACACCATATATTTT. The full variable domain, in which reference TRBV5-6 and TRBJ1-3 provide the parts outside the CDR3, is DAGVTQSPTHLIKTRGQQVTLRCSPKSGHDTVSWYQQALGQGPQFIFQYYEEEERQRGNFPDRFSGHQFPNYSSELNVNALLLGDSALYLCASQVKASGNTIYFGEGSWLTVV.

CDR3 DNA: TGTGCCAGCAGCTTAGGACAGGGAGGAACTAATGAAAAACTGTTTTTT. Translation: CASSLGQGGTNEKLFF. J is TRBJ1-4 and V is TRBV7-9, with 7 bases lining up with TRBD1. The CDR3 totals 16 residues. Germline CDR1 and CDR2: SEHNR and FQNEAQ (reference sequence). After removal of 1 base from V and 1 base from J, the junction contained 3 bases not matched to a gene.

V is TRBV7-9 and J is TRBJ2-1, with a tentative D call TRBD2 (6 bases). V lost 5 bases and J 12 bases, leaving 14 bases between the germline ends. This CDR3 region has 12 residues. Germline V gene data show CDR1 as SEHNR and CDR2 as FQNEAQ (reference sequence). The CDR3 DNA reads TGTGCCAGCAGCCCGCCCGGGGGTTGGCAGTTCTTC. This codes for CASSPPGGWQFF.

There are a few counts of this clone. The chain joins TRBV19 to TRBJ1-5, with D perhaps TRBD1 (6 bases). V lost 11 bases and J 6 bases, leaving 17 bases between the germline ends. From germline, CDR1 is LNHDA and CDR2 SQIVND (reference sequence). The CDR3 has 13 amino acids. The CDR3 DNA reads as TGTGCCGCGGGAGGGGGGTATGGTCAGCCCCAGCATTTT. It specifies CAAGGGYGQPQHF.

This rearrangement joins TRBV6-5 to TRBJ1-2; the D gene is possibly TRBD1 (5 bases). This CDR3 has 14 residues. Trimming stripped 10 bases from V and 5 bases from J, with 20 bases between. Looked up from germline, CDR1 is MNHEY and CDR2 is SVGAGI. The CDR3 is CATIRDPRGYGYTF. The CDR3 DNA sequence: TGTGCCACCATCCGGGACCCTCGTGGGTATGGCTACACCTTC.

This chain connects TRBV7-3 to TRBJ2-1; a possible D gene is TRBD2 (6 bases). Trimming stripped 5 bases from V and 8 bases from J, with 16 bases between. The germline V gene encodes CDR1 SGHTA and CDR2 FQGTGA. The CDR3 length is 14 residues. The CDR3 protein is CASSPGVGGDEQFF. Written as DNA, the CDR3 is TGTGCCAGCAGCCCCGGGGTGGGCGGGGATGAGCAGTTCTTC.

This clone was counted a single time. The gene calls are TRBV7-8 and TRBJ2-5, with D uncertain. The CDR3 has 14 residues. Germline-derived CDR1 and CDR2 are SGHVS and FQNEAQ. V dropped 0 bases and J dropped 1 base, with 6 bases sitting between them. The CDR3, as DNA: TGTGCCAGCAGCTTAGCTCCCAGCCAAGAGACCCAGTACTTC. This codes for CASSLAPSQETQYF.

J is TRBJ1-5 and V is TRBV28; 9 bases are a match to TRBD1. Trimming cost V 5 bases and J 0 bases; bases outside gene matches: 14. The length of the CDR3 is 19 residues. In germline, CDR1 is MDHEN, CDR2 SYDVKM. The CDR3: CASSPPGGQGTYSNQPQHF. The CDR3 DNA reads TGTGCCAGCAGTCCGCCCGGTGGACAGGGGACTTATAGCAATCAGCCCCAGCATTTT.

This rearrangement joins TRBV2 to TRBJ2-7; the match to TRBD1 covers 8 bases. V was pared by 6 bases and J by 3 bases, with 7 bases of the junction left unmatched. CDR3 length: 14 residues. The germline V gene encodes CDR1 SNHLY and CDR2 FYNNEI. CDR3 in amino acids: CASSGQGYSYEQYF. DNA of the CDR3: TGTGCCAGCAGCGGACAGGGTTACAGCTACGAGCAGTACTTC.

This clone showed up just a few times. This chain links TRBV7-9 with TRBJ2-1; 14 bases align to TRBD2. The CDR3 is 19 amino acids. The trim removed 4 bases at V and 2 bases at J, leaving 10 bases unmatched. Germline V lookup: CDR1 SEHNR, CDR2 FQNEAQ (reference sequence). The CDR3 protein is CASSSTSGGASRTYNEQFF. The DNA for the CDR3 is TGTGCCAGCAGCTCGACTAGCGGGGGGGCCTCGAGGACCTACAATGAGCAGTTCTTC.

This clone occurred once. The genes are TRBV15 and TRBJ1-3; a weak D match, TRBD1 (5 bases). This CDR3 has 16 residues. V was clipped by 0 bases and J by 4 bases, with 13 bases between them. CDR1 LNHNV and CDR2 YYDKDF come from the germline V gene (reference sequence). CDR3 DNA sequence: TGTGCCACCAGCAGAGATCGTGTAGGGGCAGGAAACACCATATATTTT. This codes for CATSRDRVGAGNTIYF.

This clone has more than one count but fewer than ten. V gene TRBV28 combines with J gene TRBJ1-2, with 8 bases fitting TRBD1. The CDR3 extends over 15 amino acids. Germline V CDR1 and CDR2: MDHEN, SYDVKM. V dropped 2 bases and J dropped 1; count of bases not matched to a gene: 3. The CDR3 protein is CASSLGTGGNYGYTF. CDR3 nucleotide sequence: TGTGCCAGCAGTTTAGGGACAGGAGGTAACTATGGCTACACCTTC.

J is TRBJ2-5 and V is TRBV7-2; D possibly corresponds to TRBD2 (7 bases). The CDR3 spans 16 residues. Trimming removed 2 bases from V and 5 bases from J, with 18 bases in between. Germline V CDR1 and CDR2: SGHTA, FQGNSA. CDR3 in amino acids: CASSLLLAVQGETQYF. CDR3 nucleotides: TGTGCCAGCAGCTTATTGCTAGCGGTCCAGGGGGAGACCCAGTACTTC.

This sequence joins TRBV3-1 (or the pseudogene TRBV3-2) and TRBJ1-2, with a tentative D call TRBD1 (5 bases). V was cut by 2 bases and J by 4 bases, with 11 bases left in between. The CDR3 covers 14 residues. Germline lookup yields CDR1 LGHDT and CDR2 YNNKEL (reference sequence). This CDR3 is CASSQSTTVYGYTF. In DNA, the CDR3 is TGTGCCAGCAGCCAAAGCACGACAGTCTATGGCTACACCTTC.

The J gene is TRBJ1-6, the V gene TRBV28; no clear D gene. This CDR3 comprises 13 residues. Trimming removed 8 bases at V and 2 bases at J, with 7 bases between. The germline CDR1 and CDR2 sequences are MDHEN and SYDVKM. CDR3 in DNA: TGTGCCAGCGAACGACCCTATAATTCACCCCTCCACTTT. Residues: CASERPYNSPLHF.

The chain employs TRBV7-3 and TRBJ2-1; 10 bases are shared with TRBD2. CDR3 length: 15 amino acids. V lost 4 bases to trimming and J lost 7 bases; unmatched junction nucleotides: 7. The germline V gene has CDR1 SGHTA and CDR2 FQGTGA. This CDR3 is CASSSRAGGLNEQFF. In nucleotides, the CDR3 is TGTGCCAGCAGCTCCCGAGCGGGGGGGTTGAATGAGCAGTTCTTC.

CDR3 sequence: CASGRNQPQHF. The DNA of the CDR3 is TGTGCCAGCGGGCGTAATCAGCCCCAGCATTTT. The rearrangement uses TRBV28 and TRBJ1-5; D uncertain. The CDR3 covers 11 residues. In germline, CDR1 is MDHEN, CDR2 SYDVKM. The V end was cut by 8 bases, the J end by 4 bases, with 6 bases between.